This T cell receptor beta chain was observed in a study of Tregs in tolerant kidney transplant recipients. For the study at large: Two populations were sorted: CD4+CD8-CD25+CD127- and CD4+CD8-4-1BB+CD40L-. Donor B cells were activated about 10 days on CD40L-expressing 3T3 cells.

CDR3 length equals 16 residues. In germline, CDR1 is SGHVS, CDR2 FNYEAQ. As concerns this clone: No antigen is known for it. Germline and junction disagree at one end, which may indicate a read error.

Whole-study results and caveats: Validation in larger populations is needed because few patients were studied.

Libraries were prepared by immunoSEQ multiplex PCR; TCRdb keeps only in-frame clonotypes and omits some of them. The sample includes about 1,400 clones, roughly 41% seen only once; the top ten take 29%. The sequencing input was Tregs from blood grown in culture. The chain carries TRBV7-6 and TRBJ1-2, with D tentatively TRBD1 (6 bases). This TCR was sampled from a human donor in good health. Here the CDR3 DNA reads TGTGCCAGCAGCCTAGCGGGGGGGCCGGTTGACTATGGCTACACCTTC. It translates to CASSLAGGPVDYGYTF.